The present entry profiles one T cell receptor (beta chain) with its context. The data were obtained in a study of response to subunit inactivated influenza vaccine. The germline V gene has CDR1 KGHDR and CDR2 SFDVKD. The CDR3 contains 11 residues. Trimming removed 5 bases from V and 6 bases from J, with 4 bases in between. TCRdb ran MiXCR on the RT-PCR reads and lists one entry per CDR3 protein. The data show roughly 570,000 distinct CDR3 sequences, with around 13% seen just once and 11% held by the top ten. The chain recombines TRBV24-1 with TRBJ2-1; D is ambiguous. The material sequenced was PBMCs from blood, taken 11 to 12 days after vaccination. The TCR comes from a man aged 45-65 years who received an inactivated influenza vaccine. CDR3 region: CATSVANEQFF. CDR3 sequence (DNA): TGTGCCACCAGTGTAGCCAATGAGCAGTTCTTC.